The 28 T cell receptor beta chains below come from one sample, sequenced in a study of blood T cell repertoires in COVID-19. The table came from immunoSEQ multiplex PCR; TCRdb's copy has only in-frame clones and leaves some out. The sample lists some 190,000 clones, roughly 86% seen once, with 1.5% to 2% in the top ten. Sequencing used peripheral blood. The receptors were sampled from a man between 18 and 35 years old with active or convalescent COVID-19.

V and J are TRBV2 and TRBJ1-1; a possible D gene is TRBD1 (5 bases). Germline V CDR1 and CDR2: SNHLY, FYNNEI. The germline V and J ends were trimmed by 6 bases and 1 base, with 6 bases remaining between them. This CDR3 is 12 amino acids long. The CDR3 is CASSGQNTEAFF. The CDR3 coding sequence is TGTGCCAGCAGCGGACAGAACACTGAAGCTTTCTTT.

The sample holds a few counts of this clone. The rearrangement joins TRBV2 to TRBJ1-4; the match to TRBD1 covers 9 bases. CDR1 SNHLY and CDR2 FYNNEI come from the germline V gene. The trim removed 6 bases at V and 4 bases at J, leaving 3 bases unmatched. The CDR3 consists of 14 residues. This chain's CDR3 is CASSGTGYNEKLFF. The CDR3 region has the DNA TGTGCCAGCAGCGGGACAGGGTATAATGAAAAACTGTTTTTT.

The J gene is TRBJ1-6, the V gene TRBV5-1; D is possibly TRBD1 (5 bases). Germline loops: CDR1 SGHRS, CDR2 YFSETQ. This CDR3 region has 16 residues. V was pared by 0 bases and J by 9 bases, with 16 bases between. The CDR3 nucleotides are TGCGCCAGCAGCTTGGTGCCAGGGTCCCCGGGTTCACCCCTCCACTTT. Protein: CASSLVPGSPGSPLHF. The variable domain in full, completed from reference TRBV5-1 and TRBJ1-6, reads KAGVTQTPRYLIKTRGQQVTLSCSPISGHRSVSWYQQTPGQGLQFLFEYFSETQRNKGNFPGRFSGRQFSNSRSEMNVSTLELGDSALYLCASSLVPGSPGSPLHFGNGTRLTVT.

V is TRBV14 and J is TRBJ2-1, with 9 bases lining up with TRBD2. Germline V CDR1 and CDR2: SGHDN, FVKESK. The CDR3 covers 17 residues. J gave up 8 bases and V 2 bases, and 13 bases lay outside the gene matches. The CDR3 loop is CASSQHIAGAGLDEQFF. For the CDR3, the DNA is TGTGCCAGCAGCCAACATATAGCGGGAGCTGGTCTTGATGAGCAGTTCTTC.

This clone was found a few times. The V call is TRBV2, the J call TRBJ1-6; TRBD1 is a possible D gene (6 bases). Germline V gene data show CDR1 as SNHLY and CDR2 as FYNNEI. The V and J ends lost 7 bases and 7 bases respectively, with 14 bases between them. The CDR3 is 14 amino acids. CDR3 amino acids: CASNGRGGNSPLHF. The DNA for the CDR3 is TGTGCCAGCAACGGCAGGGGTGGCAATTCACCCCTCCACTTT.

J is TRBJ2-3 and V is TRBV2; 11 bases align to TRBD1. The CDR3 has 15 residues. The trim removed 6 bases at V and 3 bases at J, leaving 5 bases unmatched. Germline V CDR1 and CDR2: SNHLY, FYNNEI. This CDR3 is CASRGGTGGTDTQYF. CDR3 in DNA: TGTGCCAGCAGGGGAGGGACAGGGGGAACAGATACGCAGTATTTT.

The CDR3 DNA follows: TGTGCCTGGAGTGCTGACACTAGCGGGAGTATCGAGTACTTC. Translation: CAWSADTSGSIEYF. V is TRBV30 and J is TRBJ2-7; 11 positions agree with TRBD2. The germline gives CDR1 GTSNPN, CDR2 SVGIG (reference sequence). CDR3 size: 14 residues. J lost 11 bases, V lost 1 base, and 10 bases had no gene match.

Notes on this clone: The same CDR3 also results from other DNA sequences found in this sample. The J gene is TRBJ1-1, the V gene TRBV5-1; the match to TRBD1 covers 8 bases. In germline, CDR1 is SGHRS, CDR2 YFSETQ. The CDR3 is 14 amino acids. The J segment lost 1 base and the V segment lost 4 bases, leaving 3 bases of the junction unmatched. CDR3 in DNA: TGCGCCAGCAGCCCGGACAGGGCGAACACTGAAGCTTTCTTT. Translating it yields CASSPDRANTEAFF.

The J gene is TRBJ1-2, the V gene TRBV25-1, with 7 positions matching TRBD1. V was pared by 3 bases and J by 7 bases, with 8 bases of the junction left unmatched. The CDR3 consists of 14 residues. Germline loops: CDR1 MGHDK, CDR2 SYGVNS. Written as DNA, the CDR3 is TGTGCCAGCAGTGACCCGGGACAGCTCGCTGGCTACACCTTC. Translating gives CASSDPGQLAGYTF.

The chain joins TRBV5-1 to TRBJ2-5, with TRBD1 matching over 9 bases. Trimming took 3 bases from V and 2 from J; bases not matched to a gene: 5. This CDR3 region has 15 residues. CDR1 and CDR2 from the germline V gene are SGHRS and YFSETQ. In nucleotides, the CDR3 is TGCGCCAGCAGCTCCGGACAGGGGAGGCAAGAGACCCAGTACTTC. Amino acid sequence: CASSSGQGRQETQYF.

V and J are TRBV7-9 and TRBJ2-4, with a possible D match to TRBD2 (5 bases). The CDR3 totals 15 residues. Germline V CDR1 and CDR2: SEHNR, FQNEAQ (reference sequence). Between the trimmed V and J ends, which lost 1 base and 0 bases, there was a span of 7 bases. This chain's CDR3 is CASSLVEGAKNIQYF. The CDR3 nucleotides read TGTGCCAGCAGCTTAGTTGAGGGAGCCAAAAACATTCAGTACTTC.

The genes are TRBV14 and TRBJ1-4, with TRBD1 matching over 9 bases. Germline CDR1 and CDR2: SGHDN and FVKESK. V trimming: 4 bases; J trimming: 7 bases; junction bases outside the gene matches: 7. The CDR3 extends over 15 amino acids. This CDR3 reads CASSRTTGGSEKLFF. In DNA form, the CDR3 reads TGTGCCAGCAGCCGAACGACAGGGGGGAGTGAAAAACTGTTTTTT. The full variable domain, its missing parts supplied by reference TRBV14 and TRBJ1-4, is EAGVTQFPSHSVIEKGQTVTLRCDPISGHDNLYWYRRVMGKEIKFLLHFVKESKQDESGMPNNRFLAERTGGTYSTLKVQPAELEDSGVYFCASSRTTGGSEKLFFGSGTQLSVL.

This sequence joins TRBV7-8 and TRBJ2-1; 7 bases are a match to TRBD1. The ends lost 4 bases at V and 5 bases at J; junction bases unmatched: 2. The CDR3 extends over 13 amino acids. From germline, CDR1 is SGHVS and CDR2 FQNEAQ. The CDR3 DNA reads as TGTGCCAGCAGCTGGGACAGACACAATGAGCAGTTCTTC. It translates to CASSWDRHNEQFF.

A note on this clone: Other DNA sequences in the same sample also yield this CDR3. V gene TRBV27 combines with J gene TRBJ1-1; weak D call: TRBD1 (6 bases). The CDR3 sequence is 14 residues long. Looked up from germline, CDR1 is MNHEY and CDR2 is SMNVEV (reference sequence). Trimming removed 2 bases from V and 1 base from J, with 8 bases in between. The CDR3 DNA reads TGTGCCAGCAGTTTAAGCAGGGGGAACACTGAAGCTTTCTTT. This gives the protein CASSLSRGNTEAFF.

This clone was seen more than once but under ten times. The chain has TRBV6-1 and TRBJ2-1; 8 positions match TRBD2. Germline-derived CDR1 and CDR2 are MNHNS and SASEGT. Trimming cost V 0 bases and J 4 bases; bases outside gene matches: 5. The CDR3 is 16 residues long. The CDR3 is CASSEAVASGYNEQFF. CDR3 nucleotide sequence: TGTGCCAGCAGTGAAGCGGTGGCTAGCGGGTACAATGAGCAGTTCTTC.

DNA for the CDR3: TGTGCCAGCAGCTTAGGAGGTAGGCGGAGATGGGACACTGAAGCTTTCTTT. Translation: CASSLGGRRRWDTEAFF. The chain combines TRBV7-9 with TRBJ1-1; D ambiguous. The V gene's germline CDR1 is SEHNR and CDR2 FQNEAQ (reference sequence). The V gene lost 1 base and the J gene lost 3 bases, with 18 bases spanning the gap. The CDR3 is 17 amino acids.

This chain uses TRBV5-1 with TRBJ2-5, with D possibly matching TRBD2 (5 bases). Germline lookup yields CDR1 SGHRS and CDR2 YFSETQ. The CDR3 runs to 13 residues. V was cut by 3 bases and J by 5 bases, with 11 bases left in between. CDR3 sequence reads: CASSWSSGETQYF. The CDR3 bases are TGCGCCAGCAGCTGGTCCTCGGGGGAGACCCAGTACTTC.

CDR3 region: CASSQRTRGEQYF. The DNA for the CDR3 is TGTGCCAGCAGCCAAAGGACCAGGGGGGAGCAGTACTTC. The J gene is TRBJ2-7, the V gene TRBV14, with 7 positions matching TRBD1. From germline, CDR1 is SGHDN and CDR2 FVKESK. The J segment lost 7 bases and the V segment lost 2 bases, leaving 5 bases of the junction unmatched. This CDR3 region has 13 residues.

The chain joins TRBV19 to TRBJ2-7; tentatively, D is TRBD2 (6 bases). Trimming removed 5 bases at V and 0 bases at J, with 20 bases between. The CDR3 spans 17 residues. Germline lookup yields CDR1 LNHDA and CDR2 SQIVND (reference sequence). This chain's CDR3 is CASSEDPTGEISYEQYF. In nucleotides, the CDR3 is TGTGCCAGTAGTGAAGATCCGACGGGGGAGATCTCCTACGAGCAGTACTTC.

This clone was counted a few times. The chain combines TRBV5-1 with TRBJ1-3; the D gene is possibly TRBD1 (6 bases). This CDR3 contains 14 residues. CDR1 and CDR2 from the germline V gene are SGHRS and YFSETQ. Trimming removed 4 bases from V and 0 bases from J, with 8 bases in between. In nucleotides, the CDR3 is TGCGCCAGCAGCCCGACAGGCTCTGGAAACACCATATATTTT. This encodes CASSPTGSGNTIYF.

CDR3: CASSLTTGGEKLFF. The CDR3 DNA reads TGCGCCAGCAGCTTGACCACAGGGGGAGAAAAACTGTTTTTT. V is TRBV5-1 and J is TRBJ1-4, with 8 bases fitting TRBD1. V shed 1 base, J shed 8 bases, and the junction held 4 bases outside the gene matches. Germline CDR1 reads SGHRS; CDR2 reads YFSETQ. This CDR3 is built from 14 residues.

This chain joins TRBV7-3 and TRBJ1-1; D uncertain. This CDR3 has 15 residues. V was shortened by 0 bases and J by 2 bases, with 10 bases between the two germline ends. CDR1 and CDR2 from the germline V gene are SGHTA and FQGTGA. CDR3 loop: CASSLTGARNTEAFF. DNA for the CDR3: TGTGCCAGCAGCTTAACGGGAGCAAGAAACACTGAAGCTTTCTTT.

In DNA form, the CDR3 reads TGTGCCAGCAGCTTGAATCAGGGCCGGGGGGTCGGACGCAACACCATATATTTT. Its protein product is CASSLNQGRGVGRNTIYF. The chain couples TRBV5-5 to TRBJ1-3; a weak D match, TRBD1 (5 bases). The CDR3 length is 18 residues. The V gene lost 1 base and the J gene lost 7 bases, with 24 bases spanning the gap. Per the germline V gene, CDR1 is SGHKS and CDR2 is YYEKEE (reference sequence).

J is TRBJ2-4 and V is TRBV21-1; TRBD2, the table's D call, lacks a check against the DNA. TRBV21-1 represents a pseudogene. The CDR3 spans 16 residues. CDR3 DNA sequence: TGTGCCAGCAGCAAAAACCCGGGGGGATCCAAAAACATTCAGTACTTC. Amino acid sequence: CASSKNPGGSKNIQYF.

V usage is TRBV4-3 and J usage is TRBJ2-3; 11 bases are shared with TRBD2. The CDR3 is 15 residues long. CDR1 is LGHNA, CDR2 YSLEER, per germline. The J segment lost 9 bases and the V segment lost 5 bases, leaving 10 bases of the junction unmatched. In nucleotides, the CDR3 is TGCGCCAGCAGCGCACAACGACTAGCGGGAAGCACGCAGTATTTT. Translated: CASSAQRLAGSTQYF.

The chain carries TRBV9 and TRBJ1-4, with D hard to call. The CDR3 consists of 13 residues. Germline V CDR1 and CDR2: SGDLS, YYNGEE. Trimming took off 0 bases at V and 5 bases at J, with 5 bases between the two ends. The CDR3 DNA sequence: TGTGCCAGCAGCGTAGGAGTAAATGAAAAACTGTTTTTT. Amino acids: CASSVGVNEKLFF.

The rearrangement links TRBV6-6 to TRBJ2-1, with TRBD1 identical over 9 bases. Per the germline V gene, CDR1 is MNHNY and CDR2 is SVGAGI (reference sequence). With V trimmed by 6 bases and J by 6 bases, 6 bases remained unmatched. The CDR3 extends over 14 amino acids. CDR3 coding DNA: TGTGCCAGCAGCGCCGGGACAGGGTTCAATGAGCAGTTCTTC. It encodes CASSAGTGFNEQFF.

The chain is built from TRBV2 and TRBJ2-5; 10 bases match TRBD2. This CDR3 is built from 17 residues. CDR1 and CDR2 (germline): SNHLY, FYNNEI. J gave up 4 bases and V 2 bases, and 10 bases lay outside the gene matches. In nucleotides, the CDR3 is TGTGCCAGCAGTGAACGTCGGAGCGGGGGGGCGCGAGAGACCCAGTACTTC. Protein sequence: CASSERRSGGARETQYF.